These 31 T cell receptor beta chains were sequenced from one sample in a study of blood T cells in healthy people across ages. A second about 6 to 11 cycle PCR used barcoded and J-beta primers. In TCRdb, the 5' RACE reads were re-called with MiXCR into one record per CDR3 protein. The table has roughly 680,000 distinct CDR3 sequences, around 49% seen once. Material for sequencing was blood. These receptor sequences come from a woman aged 60-75 years in good health.

The CDR3 sequence is CASRTGTYNEQFF. The CDR3 coding sequence is TGCGCCAGCCGGACAGGGACCTACAATGAGCAGTTCTTC. The rearrangement uses TRBV5-1 and TRBJ2-1; 8 nucleotides line up with TRBD1. J lost 2 bases, V lost 7 bases, and 2 bases had no gene match. Germline loops: CDR1 SGHRS, CDR2 YFSETQ. The CDR3 is made up of 13 amino acids.

The chain recombines TRBV4-3 with TRBJ2-1; 14 bases map to TRBD2. With V trimmed by 1 base and J by 8 bases, 10 bases remained unmatched. This CDR3 is built from 18 residues. Germline values: CDR1 LGHNA, CDR2 YSLEER. The CDR3 DNA is TGCGCCAGCAGCCAAGGTCCGGGACTAGCGGGAGAGCCGGATGAGCAGTTCTTC. This codes for CASSQGPGLAGEPDEQFF.

The V gene is TRBV20-1, the J gene TRBJ2-1; maybe TRBD2 (5 bases). CDR1 and CDR2 from the germline V gene are DFQATT and SNEGSKA (reference sequence). This CDR3 contains 15 residues. Trimming stripped 6 bases from V and 0 bases from J, with 15 bases between. The CDR3 spells CSAEGSAASYNEQFF. In DNA, the CDR3 is TGCAGTGCCGAAGGGAGCGCCGCCTCCTACAATGAGCAGTTCTTC.

This clonotype is a singleton in its sample. The rearrangement uses TRBV7-3 and TRBJ2-3; D is perhaps TRBD2 (6 bases). Trimming left V 3 bases short and J 3 bases short, with 13 bases between. Germline V lookup: CDR1 SGHTA, CDR2 FQGTGA. The CDR3 consists of 15 residues. CDR3 protein: CASSFRLVGTDTQYF. The DNA of the CDR3 is TGTGCCAGCAGCTTCCGACTAGTAGGGACAGATACGCAGTATTTT.

This clonotype was seen only once. The rearrangement links TRBV18 to TRBJ2-1; D possibly corresponds to TRBD1 (6 bases). The germline gives CDR1 KGHSH, CDR2 LQKENI. This CDR3 has 16 residues. The V and J ends lost 2 bases and 5 bases respectively, with 16 bases between them. The CDR3 DNA reads TGTGCCAGCTCACCAGGAAAGCCGGACAGAGACAATGAGCAGTTCTTC. It yields the protein CASSPGKPDRDNEQFF.

In regard to this clonotype: Possible read error: a much larger clone is one base away. The chain joins TRBV12-3 or TRBV12-4 to TRBJ2-3, with unresolved D. The CDR3 runs 12 residues. The CDR3 reads CTSSHHADTQYF. The CDR3 region has the DNA TGTACCAGCAGCCATCATGCGGATACGCAGTATTTT.

The rearrangement uses TRBV29-1 and TRBJ2-2; no firm D call. The CDR3 contains 12 residues. Germline assignment: CDR1 SQVTM and CDR2 ANQGSEA. For the CDR3, the DNA is TGCAGTTGGTCCAGAAACACCGGGGAGCTGTTTTTT. Its translation: CSWSRNTGELFF.

This clonotype was counted ten times or more. The rearrangement joins TRBV7-2 to TRBJ2-1; D gene uncertain. Germline CDR1 and CDR2: SGHTA and FQGNSA. This CDR3 comprises 11 residues. Trimming shortened V by 5 bases and J by 5 bases, and 4 bases separated the two germline ends. The CDR3 region is CASSPHNEQFF. Written as DNA, the CDR3 is TGTGCCAGCAGCCCCCACAATGAGCAGTTCTTC.

The chain links TRBV2 to TRBJ1-2; tentative D call: TRBD1 (5 bases). Germline V gives CDR1 SNHLY, CDR2 FYNNEI. The CDR3 has 15 residues. V dropped 7 bases and J dropped 0 bases, with 15 bases sitting between them. The DNA of the CDR3 is TGTGCCAGCAAACAGGCCGCAGAAACTAACTATGGCTACACCTTC. This sequence encodes CASKQAAETNYGYTF.

With respect to this clonotype: One junction end does not reproduce the germline sequence, and a read error may be involved. The chain is built from TRBV12-3 or TRBV12-4 and TRBJ2-7; 14 nucleotides match TRBD2. The CDR3 contains 16 residues. The CDR3, as DNA: TGTGCCGGCAGTTGGGGACTAGCGGGAGAGGAAAACGAGCAGTACTTC. It encodes CAGSWGLAGEENEQYF.

The V gene is TRBV11-2, the J gene TRBJ2-3; D is unresolved. The CDR3 extends over 14 amino acids. Germline assignment: CDR1 SGHAT and CDR2 FQNNGV. V dropped 7 bases and J dropped 0 bases, with 11 bases sitting between them. This CDR3 reads CASTSRSSTDTQYF. The CDR3 DNA is TGTGCCAGCACCTCGCGGTCTAGCACAGATACGCAGTATTTT.

The rearrangement joins TRBV28 to TRBJ2-7; TRBD2 matches at 7 bases. V was pared by 5 bases and J by 6 bases, with 7 bases of the junction left unmatched. The CDR3 spans 13 residues. Germline V CDR1 and CDR2: MDHEN, SYDVKM. CDR3 in amino acids: CASSPRDYFEQYF. CDR3 in DNA: TGTGCCAGCAGTCCCCGGGACTATTTCGAGCAGTACTTC.

The CDR3 loop is CASSPGLWDSGSTDTQYF. The CDR3 DNA sequence: TGTGCCAGCTCACCGGGCCTCTGGGACAGCGGTAGCACAGATACGCAGTATTTT. The chain uses TRBV18 and TRBJ2-3; 7 bases are a match to TRBD1. The CDR3 extends over 18 amino acids. Germline values: CDR1 KGHSH, CDR2 LQKENI. V was clipped by 3 bases and J by 0 bases; unmatched bases: 12.

The sample holds many counts of this clonotype. The chain carries TRBV29-1 and TRBJ2-5; 9 bases fit TRBD2. V was clipped by 6 bases and J by 4 bases; unmatched bases: 12. The CDR3 has 15 amino acids. In germline, CDR1 is SQVTM, CDR2 ANQGSEA. The CDR3 nucleotides are TGCAGCGTCAAACGGAATAGCGGGAGTGGAGAGACCCAGTACTTC. Translated, it gives CSVKRNSGSGETQYF.

This chain connects TRBV15 to TRBJ2-5, with 7 bases matching TRBD2. Germline trimming cut 0 bases from V and 3 bases from J; bases unmatched to any gene: 4. The germline CDR1 and CDR2 sequences are LNHNV and YYDKDF (reference sequence). This CDR3 has 15 amino acids. The CDR3: CATSREGGSKETQYF. The CDR3 nucleotides read TGTGCCACCAGCAGAGAGGGCGGGAGCAAAGAGACCCAGTACTTC.

The rearrangement uses TRBV30 and TRBJ1-2; D unresolved. The CDR3 extends over 12 amino acids. Trimming cost V 4 bases and J 4 bases, with 10 bases left between them. Germline CDR1 and CDR2: GTSNPN and SVGIG (reference sequence). CDR3 DNA sequence: TGTGCCTGGACTAGCTTGAGCTATGGCTACACCTTC. Translating it yields CAWTSLSYGYTF.

This clonotype occurred a few times. The chain carries TRBV20-1 and TRBJ1-2; no clear D. CDR1 and CDR2 from the germline V gene are DFQATT and SNEGSKA (reference sequence). This CDR3 is 13 amino acids long. Trimming stripped 0 bases from V and 7 bases from J, with 12 bases between. CDR3 in DNA: TGCAGTGCTAGAGATGTTTGGGATCCTGGCTACACCTTC. Amino acids: CSARDVWDPGYTF.

The chain recombines TRBV14 with TRBJ2-1; 8 positions match TRBD1. J lost 4 bases, V lost 4 bases, and 3 bases had no gene match. The germline V gene has CDR1 SGHDN and CDR2 FVKESK. The CDR3 has 14 amino acids. In nucleotides, the CDR3 is TGTGCCAGCAGCCCCTGGACAGGGTACAATGAGCAGTTCTTC. Encoded protein: CASSPWTGYNEQFF.

The chain recombines TRBV4-1 with TRBJ1-4; D gene uncertain. There are 13 residues in the CDR3. Germline V gene lookup returns CDR1 MGHRA and CDR2 YSYEKL. V lost 0 bases to trimming and J lost 5 bases, with 4 bases between them. DNA of the CDR3: TGCGCCAGCAGCCAAGACAGAAATGAAAAACTGTTTTTT. Translating gives CASSQDRNEKLFF.

The chain recombines TRBV15 with TRBJ2-5; 9 bases map to TRBD2. The CDR3 is 17 amino acids. Trimming at V came to 2 bases and at J to 2 bases, leaving 9 bases not matched to a gene. Germline V gives CDR1 LNHNV, CDR2 YYDKDF (reference sequence). The CDR3 DNA reads TGTGCCACCAGCAGATACCCGGGACTAGCTAAACAAGAGACCCAGTACTTC. Its translation is CATSRYPGLAKQETQYF. Complete variable domain (other parts from reference TRBV15 and TRBJ2-5): DAMVIQNPRYQVTQFGKPVTLSCSQTLNHNVMYWYQQKSSQAPKLLFHYYDKDFNNEADTPDNFQSRRPNTSFCFLDIRSPGLGDTAMYLCATSRYPGLAKQETQYFGPGTRLLVL.

This clonotype was counted only a few times. The chain couples TRBV7-2 to TRBJ2-1; 11 bases are shared with TRBD2. The CDR3 sequence is 17 residues long. Losses at the gene ends were 2 bases for V and 8 bases for J; bases not matched to a gene: 11. Germline CDR1 and CDR2: SGHTA and FQGNSA. CDR3 region: CASSLQATSGAGDEQFF. The CDR3 DNA reads as TGTGCCAGCAGCTTACAAGCGACTAGCGGGGCCGGGGATGAGCAGTTCTTC.

The chain links TRBV20-1 to TRBJ2-7, with D possibly being TRBD2 (6 bases). The CDR3 is 15 amino acids. The V end was cut by 2 bases, the J end by 7 bases, with 21 bases between. Germline CDR1 DFQATT, CDR2 SNEGSKA (reference sequence). The CDR3 protein is CSARSREWAGNEQYF. CDR3 DNA sequence: TGCAGTGCTAGAAGTCGGGAGTGGGCGGGCAATGAGCAGTACTTC.

The chain employs TRBV11-2 and TRBJ1-1; D uncertain. V was pared by 2 bases and J by 7 bases, with 11 bases between. Per the germline V gene, CDR1 is SGHAT and CDR2 is FQNNGV. This CDR3 has 13 amino acids. The CDR3 DNA reads as TGTGCCAGCAGCTTAACAACGTGGGGTGAAGCTTTCTTT. Translation gives CASSLTTWGEAFF.

The chain employs TRBV29-1 and TRBJ1-2; D perhaps matches TRBD1 (6 bases). The CDR3 extends over 12 amino acids. The germline CDR1 and CDR2 sequences are SQVTM and ANQGSEA. As DNA, the CDR3 is TGCGCGGCCTCGGGGACAAACTATGGCTACACCTTC. Its translation: CAASGTNYGYTF.

As for this clonotype: Its ends do not fully match the called genes, so a read error is possible. CDR3 residues: CSARVTDTKYF. The DNA for the CDR3 is TGCAGTGCTAGAGTGACAGATACGAAGTATTTT. V is TRBV20-1 and J is TRBJ2-3; TRBD1 is a possible D gene (5 bases). CDR1 DFQATT and CDR2 SNEGSKA come from the germline V gene (reference sequence). The CDR3 consists of 11 residues.

The gene calls are TRBV24-1 and TRBJ2-1; no clear D. CDR1 and CDR2 (germline): KGHDR, SFDVKD. The CDR3 loop spans 16 amino acids. Trimming shortened V by 6 bases and J by 0 bases, and 14 bases separated the two germline ends. The CDR3 DNA reads as TGTGCCACCAGTACCTCTAGGGCCAGCTCCTACAATGAGCAGTTCTTC. It specifies CATSTSRASSYNEQFF.

CDR3 sequence: CASSATSGSLDEQYF. For the CDR3, the DNA is TGTGCCAGCAGCGCGACTAGCGGGAGTTTGGACGAGCAGTACTTC. The rearrangement joins TRBV7-3 to TRBJ2-7; 12 nucleotides align to TRBD2. In germline, CDR1 is SGHTA, CDR2 FQGTGA. The J segment lost 5 bases and the V segment lost 5 bases, leaving 7 bases of the junction unmatched. The CDR3 is 15 residues long.

The J gene is TRBJ1-5, the V gene TRBV7-2; tentatively, D is TRBD1 (5 bases). This CDR3 comprises 13 residues. CDR1 and CDR2 (germline): SGHTA, FQGNSA. V lost 5 bases and J 5 bases, leaving 10 bases between the germline ends. CDR3 DNA: TGTGCCAGCAGCGAGGGACTATATCAGCCCCAGCATTTT. It specifies CASSEGLYQPQHF.

The table lists this clonotype with a few counts. The chain recombines TRBV20-1 with TRBJ2-1, with D hard to call. The CDR3 is made up of 11 amino acids. The germline gives CDR1 DFQATT, CDR2 SNEGSKA (reference sequence). Trimming pared 6 bases from V and 6 bases from J, leaving 9 bases between. CDR3 nucleotides: TGCAGTGCCAGCTTTACCAATGAGCAGTTCTTC. Encoded protein: CSASFTNEQFF.

CDR3: CASSPTRLAGGRHNEQFF. DNA for the CDR3: TGTGCCAGCAGTCCGACCCGACTAGCGGGAGGGAGGCACAATGAGCAGTTCTTC. The V gene is TRBV27, the J gene TRBJ2-1; 14 nucleotides align to TRBD2. Germline CDR1 is MNHEY and CDR2 is SMNVEV (reference sequence). This CDR3 has 18 amino acids. After removal of 5 bases from V and 5 bases from J, the junction contained 11 bases not matched to a gene.

The chain combines TRBV27 with TRBJ2-4; D is undetermined. The J call may be in error: the DNA end matches TRBJ2-7 better. The CDR3 runs 15 residues. Germline lookup yields CDR1 MNHEY and CDR2 SMNVEV (reference sequence). In nucleotides, the CDR3 is TGTGCCAGCAGTTTAGAACCCCGGCAGAGCTACGAGCAGTACTTC. Translation: CASSLEPRQSYEQYF.